The rows below give T cell receptor beta chains drawn from one sample of a study of CD8 T cells in ankylosing spondylitis. TCRdb fed the 5' RACE reads into MiXCR, producing one record per CDR3 protein. Among 36,000 or so distinct CDR3 sequences listed, 11% were seen once. The specimen was synovial fluid, either unsorted or a sorted T cell fraction (not recorded which). These receptors came from a male donor with ankylosing spondylitis. Each CDR3 is given with its conserved first and last residue. The order of the fields is D gene, V gene, J gene, clone size, CDR3 protein, CDR3 DNA. The D gene is left open where the match is weak. The listing skips clone size in some rows; elsewhere it reads once, few, many or a size class.

D gene: TRBD2; V gene: TRBV4-1; J gene: TRBJ2-7; clone size: many; CDR3 protein: CASSQDLGGTSVSYEQYF; CDR3 DNA: TGCGCCAGCAGCCAAGATTTGGGAGGGACTAGCGTCTCCTACGAGCAGTACTTC
D gene: .; V gene: TRBV4-2; J gene: TRBJ2-7; clone size: many; CDR3 protein: CASSQERIHEQYF; CDR3 DNA: TGTGCCAGCAGCCAAGAGCGAATCCACGAGCAGTACTTC
D gene: TRBD1; V gene: TRBV7-2; J gene: TRBJ2-3; clone size: few; CDR3 protein: CASSTRDRHTDTQYF; CDR3 DNA: TGTGCCAGCAGTACACGGGACAGGCACACAGATACGCAGTATTTT
D gene: .; V gene: TRBV7-9; J gene: TRBJ2-5; clone size: few; CDR3 protein: CASSLRVGETQYF; CDR3 DNA: TGTGCCAGCAGCTTACGGGTGGGAGAGACCCAGTACTTC
D gene: .; V gene: TRBV7-2; J gene: TRBJ1-2; clone size: many; CDR3 protein: CASSSEGIFGYTF; CDR3 DNA: TGTGCCAGCAGCTCCGAGGGGATCTTTGGCTACACCTTC
D gene: TRBD1; V gene: TRBV7-6; J gene: TRBJ2-7; clone size: many; CDR3 protein: CASSKGTGVSTYEQYF; CDR3 DNA: TGTGCCAGCAGCAAGGGGACAGGGGTTTCCACCTACGAGCAGTACTTC
D gene: TRBD1; V gene: TRBV7-2; J gene: TRBJ2-7; clone size: .; CDR3 protein: CASSLARGPREQYF; CDR3 DNA: TGTGCCAGCAGCTTAGCCAGGGGGCCTCGCGAGCAGTACTTC
D gene: .; V gene: TRBV5-1; J gene: TRBJ2-3; clone size: few; CDR3 protein: CASSLTFVGTDTQYF; CDR3 DNA: TGCGCCAGCAGCTTGACGTTCGTAGGAACAGATACGCAGTATTTT
D gene: .; V gene: TRBV7-3; J gene: TRBJ2-1; clone size: .; CDR3 protein: CASSPEGGRQFF; CDR3 DNA: TGTGCCAGCAGCCCCGAGGGGGGTCGACAGTTCTTC
D gene: TRBD1; V gene: TRBV18; J gene: TRBJ2-7; clone size: many; CDR3 protein: CASSPPRVGTGTYEQYF; CDR3 DNA: TGTGCCAGCTCACCACCAAGAGTCGGGACAGGCACCTACGAGCAGTACTTC
D gene: TRBD2; V gene: TRBV12-3/TRBV12-4; J gene: TRBJ2-1; clone size: many; CDR3 protein: CASRGVAGGSYNEQFF; CDR3 DNA: TGTGCCAGCAGAGGCGTAGCGGGAGGGTCCTACAATGAGCAGTTCTTC
D gene: .; V gene: TRBV6-2/TRBV6-3; J gene: TRBJ2-1; clone size: many; CDR3 protein: CASSYVGFEQFF; CDR3 DNA: TGTGCCAGCAGTTACGTGGGGTTTGAGCAGTTCTTC
D gene: .; V gene: TRBV7-6; J gene: TRBJ2-6; clone size: .; CDR3 protein: CASSPTASGASGANVLTF; CDR3 DNA: TGTGCCAGCAGCCCTACCGCCTCAGGGGCCTCTGGGGCCAACGTCCTGACTTTC
D gene: TRBD1; V gene: TRBV7-3; J gene: TRBJ1-2; clone size: many; CDR3 protein: CASRDAGDRDGYTF; CDR3 DNA: TGTGCCAGCAGAGACGCCGGGGACAGGGATGGCTACACCTTC
D gene: .; V gene: TRBV6-1; J gene: TRBJ2-3; clone size: .; CDR3 protein: CASRIRPGFGTDTQYF; CDR3 DNA: TGTGCCAGCAGGATAAGGCCAGGGTTCGGCACAGATACGCAGTATTTT
D gene: TRBD2; V gene: TRBV7-2; J gene: TRBJ2-7; clone size: .; CDR3 protein: CASSEVGGSLYEQYF; CDR3 DNA: TGTGCCAGCAGCGAGGTGGGCGGGAGTCTCTACGAGCAGTACTTC
D gene: .; V gene: TRBV29-1; J gene: TRBJ2-2; clone size: many; CDR3 protein: CSVRDTLFNTGELFF; CDR3 DNA: TGCAGCGTCCGGGACACACTATTCAACACCGGGGAGCTGTTTTTT
D gene: .; V gene: TRBV20-1; J gene: TRBJ1-1; clone size: many; CDR3 protein: CSATRDMWTEAFF; CDR3 DNA: TGCAGTGCTACACGGGACATGTGGACTGAAGCTTTCTTT
D gene: TRBD2; V gene: TRBV15; J gene: TRBJ2-3; clone size: few; CDR3 protein: CATSARLSGRGPFVPDTQYF; CDR3 DNA: TGTGCCACCAGCGCACGCCTTAGCGGGAGGGGCCCCTTTGTCCCAGATACGCAGTATTTT
D gene: .; V gene: TRBV28; J gene: TRBJ1-2; clone size: many; CDR3 protein: CASSNRVEGYTF; CDR3 DNA: TGTGCCAGCAGTAACAGGGTGGAGGGCTACACCTTC
D gene: .; V gene: TRBV12-3/TRBV12-4; J gene: TRBJ2-7; clone size: .; CDR3 protein: CASIDSGESYEQYF; CDR3 DNA: TGTGCCAGCATTGATTCGGGAGAGTCCTACGAGCAGTACTTC
D gene: .; V gene: TRBV10-1; J gene: TRBJ2-3; clone size: .; CDR3 protein: CASSEFGGTDTQYF; CDR3 DNA: TGCGCCAGCAGTGAGTTTGGAGGCACAGATACGCAGTATTTT
D gene: TRBD2; V gene: TRBV27; J gene: TRBJ2-1; clone size: many; CDR3 protein: CASSTLAGKESGEQFF; CDR3 DNA: TGTGCCAGCAGTACTCTAGCGGGAAAGGAGTCGGGTGAGCAGTTCTTC
D gene: .; V gene: TRBV5-1; J gene: TRBJ2-7; clone size: few; CDR3 protein: CASAEGRGLLYEQYF; CDR3 DNA: TGCGCCAGCGCAGAGGGTCGAGGACTCTTGTACGAGCAGTACTTC
D gene: TRBD2; V gene: TRBV12-3/TRBV12-4; J gene: TRBJ2-1; clone size: .; CDR3 protein: CASKPGLDFYNEQFF; CDR3 DNA: TGTGCCAGCAAACCGGGACTAGACTTCTACAATGAGCAGTTCTTC
D gene: .; V gene: TRBV20-1; J gene: TRBJ2-3; clone size: many; CDR3 protein: CSAEEGTDTQYF; CDR3 DNA: TGCAGTGCTGAGGAGGGCACAGATACGCAGTATTTT
D gene: TRBD2; V gene: TRBV4-2; J gene: TRBJ2-3; clone size: .; CDR3 protein: CASAELAGVFFPSTDTQYF; CDR3 DNA: TGTGCCAGCGCGGAACTAGCGGGAGTTTTCTTCCCTAGCACAGATACGCAGTATTTT
D gene: .; V gene: TRBV28; J gene: TRBJ2-7; clone size: many; CDR3 protein: CASSYLDGGLDEQYF; CDR3 DNA: TGTGCCAGCAGTTACCTGGATGGGGGTCTGGACGAGCAGTACTTC
D gene: .; V gene: TRBV20-1; J gene: TRBJ2-7; clone size: .; CDR3 protein: CSAYREPYEQYF; CDR3 DNA: TGCAGTGCTTACCGGGAGCCCTACGAGCAGTACTTC
D gene: .; V gene: TRBV5-1; J gene: TRBJ2-1; clone size: many; CDR3 protein: CASSLYSFNEQFF; CDR3 DNA: TGCGCCAGCAGCTTATACTCATTCAATGAGCAGTTCTTC
D gene: .; V gene: TRBV12-3/TRBV12-4; J gene: TRBJ2-4; clone size: .; CDR3 protein: CASRLAYGGGIQYF; CDR3 DNA: TGTGCCAGCAGACTAGCGTATGGGGGCGGCATTCAGTACTTC
D gene: TRBD1; V gene: TRBV6-1; J gene: TRBJ1-1; clone size: many; CDR3 protein: CASSRGHNTEAFF; CDR3 DNA: TGTGCCAGCAGCAGGGGGCATAACACTGAAGCTTTCTTT
D gene: .; V gene: TRBV7-9; J gene: TRBJ1-4; clone size: .; CDR3 protein: CASSSRGTNEKLFF; CDR3 DNA: TGTGCCAGCAGCTCTAGGGGGACTAATGAAAAACTGTTTTTT
D gene: TRBD1; V gene: TRBV27; J gene: TRBJ1-1; clone size: few; CDR3 protein: CASSLGTGGGEAFF; CDR3 DNA: TGTGCCAGCAGTTTAGGAACAGGGGGCGGGGAAGCTTTCTTT
D gene: .; V gene: TRBV7-3; J gene: TRBJ2-2; clone size: many; CDR3 protein: CASSLRGANTGELFF; CDR3 DNA: TGTGCCAGCAGCTTAAGGGGCGCGAACACCGGGGAGCTGTTTTTT
D gene: .; V gene: TRBV12-3/TRBV12-4; J gene: TRBJ2-1; clone size: few; CDR3 protein: CASSLDYNEQFF; CDR3 DNA: TGTGCCAGCAGTTTAGATTACAATGAGCAGTTCTTC
D gene: TRBD1; V gene: TRBV7-3; J gene: TRBJ2-1; clone size: many; CDR3 protein: CASSLRFRGLGLDEQFF; CDR3 DNA: TGTGCCAGCAGCTTAAGGTTCAGGGGGCTAGGTCTGGATGAGCAGTTCTTC
D gene: .; V gene: TRBV20-1; J gene: TRBJ2-7; clone size: .; CDR3 protein: CSARHLDRPHQQYF; CDR3 DNA: TGCAGTGCTAGGCACCTCGACAGGCCACATCAGCAGTACTTC
D gene: TRBD2; V gene: TRBV12-3/TRBV12-4; J gene: TRBJ2-7; clone size: many; CDR3 protein: CASSILAGGSYEQYF; CDR3 DNA: TGTGCCAGCAGCATTTTAGCGGGCGGCTCCTACGAGCAGTACTTC
D gene: .; V gene: TRBV27; J gene: TRBJ2-5; clone size: .; CDR3 protein: CASSLLASLGETQYF; CDR3 DNA: TGTGCCAGCAGTTTATTGGCCAGCCTCGGGGAGACCCAGTACTTC
D gene: .; V gene: TRBV4-3; J gene: TRBJ1-5; clone size: .; CDR3 protein: CASSQGQDRPQHF; CDR3 DNA: TGCGCCAGCAGCCAAGGCCAAGATCGGCCCCAGCATTTT
D gene: TRBD2; V gene: TRBV4-3; J gene: TRBJ2-1; clone size: few; CDR3 protein: CASSQDGGLAGDEQFF; CDR3 DNA: TGCGCCAGCAGCCAAGATGGGGGACTAGCGGGAGATGAGCAGTTCTTC
D gene: .; V gene: TRBV10-2; J gene: TRBJ1-2; clone size: .; CDR3 protein: CASSENSLMEIAF; CDR3 DNA: TGCGCCAGCAGTGAGAACAGTCTCATGGAGATTGCCTTC
D gene: .; V gene: TRBV11-1; J gene: TRBJ2-4; clone size: .; CDR3 protein: CASSLARGEIVAKNIQYF; CDR3 DNA: TGTGCCAGCAGCTTAGCGAGAGGGGAGATTGTAGCCAAAAACATTCAGTACTTC
D gene: .; V gene: TRBV7-2; J gene: TRBJ2-1; clone size: .; CDR3 protein: CASSLLGVEFDEQFF; CDR3 DNA: TGTGCCAGCAGCTTGTTAGGGGTTGAGTTCGATGAGCAGTTCTTC
D gene: .; V gene: TRBV14; J gene: TRBJ2-7; clone size: many; CDR3 protein: CASSKASTYEQYF; CDR3 DNA: TGTGCCAGCAGCAAAGCTTCGACCTACGAGCAGTACTTC